What follows are 8 T cell receptor beta chains derived from one specimen sequenced in a study of CD8+CD57+ T cells in acquired aplastic anemia. Whoever was chosen for sequencing had shown CD8+CD57+ cell expansion by flow cytometry. Template material for TCR beta VDJ and CDR3 profiling consisted of genomic DNA. One entry per CDR3 protein results from TCRdb running MiXCR on the reads. The table has some 140,000 distinct CDR3 sequences, about 48% seen once. Sequencing was performed on sorted CD4+, CD8+, or CD8+CD57+ T cells (not recorded which) from PBMCs. The receptors stem from a human donor with aplastic anemia.

This clonotype was found many times. The chain has TRBV5-1 and TRBJ2-7; possible D gene TRBD1, 5 bases. Germline CDR1 is SGHRS and CDR2 is YFSETQ. This CDR3 spans 15 amino acids. Trimming left V 5 bases short and J 4 bases short, with 19 bases between. CDR3 coding DNA: TGCGCCAGCAGTACCACAGGAAAGAGGATTTACGAGCAGTACTTC. Protein: CASSTTGKRIYEQYF.

This clonotype was seen more than once but under ten times. The chain links TRBV29-1 to TRBJ1-1; no reliable D call. The CDR3 loop spans 13 amino acids. Germline-derived CDR1 and CDR2 are SQVTM and ANQGSEA. The V gene lost 0 bases and the J gene lost 0 bases, with 5 bases spanning the gap. The DNA of the CDR3 is TGCAGCGTTGAAGATTCGGTGAACACTGAAGCTTTCTTT. Its protein product is CSVEDSVNTEAFF.

Notes on this clonotype: This may stem from a read error, because a much larger clone lies one nucleotide away. V usage is TRBV12-3 or TRBV12-4 and J usage is TRBJ2-3, with 7 nucleotides matching TRBD2. The length of the CDR3 is 14 residues. CDR3 protein: CAGSLGGGGDTQYF. In nucleotides, the CDR3 is TGTGCCGGCAGTTTAGGCGGGGGAGGAGATACGCAGTATTTT.

This sequence joins TRBV2 and TRBJ1-1; a weak D match, TRBD1 (6 bases). Trimming shortened V by 6 bases and J by 7 bases, and 12 bases separated the two germline ends. Germline assignment: CDR1 SNHLY and CDR2 FYNNEI. This CDR3 region has 12 residues. The CDR3 bases are TGTGCCAGCAGCCTCGGGACACTTGAAGCTTTCTTT. It yields the protein CASSLGTLEAFF.

The chain carries TRBV29-1 and TRBJ2-3; tentatively, D is TRBD2 (6 bases). The CDR3 length is 14 residues. Per the germline V gene, CDR1 is SQVTM and CDR2 is ANQGSEA. V gave up 4 bases and J gave up 4 bases, with 15 bases separating them. Written as DNA, the CDR3 is TGCAGCGTTGTCCAGGGAGGACGCGCAGATACGCAGTATTTT. Translation gives CSVVQGGRADTQYF.

The chain couples TRBV9 to TRBJ2-7, with 10 bases identical to TRBD2. V lost 5 bases and J lost 2; bases outside the gene matches: 4. The germline V gene has CDR1 SGDLS and CDR2 YYNGEE. CDR3 length: 14 amino acids. The CDR3 here is CASRIAGGTYEQYF. The CDR3 nucleotides read TGTGCCAGCAGAATAGCGGGAGGTACCTACGAGCAGTACTTC.

This chain links TRBV2 with TRBJ1-5, with 8 nucleotides matching TRBD1. The germline gives CDR1 SNHLY, CDR2 FYNNEI. Trimming at V came to 7 bases and at J to 3 bases, leaving 5 bases not matched to a gene. The CDR3 runs to 14 residues. CDR3 in DNA: TGTGCCAGCACCGGACAGGGACCCAATCAGCCCCAGCATTTT. This codes for CASTGQGPNQPQHF.

The chain links TRBV11-2 to TRBJ2-7, with D possibly matching TRBD1 (5 bases). Germline-derived CDR1 and CDR2 are SGHAT and FQNNGV. V lost 8 bases and J lost 4, with 15 bases in between. This CDR3 comprises 13 residues. This chain's CDR3 is CASPVGAMYEQYF. The CDR3 DNA follows: TGTGCCAGCCCGGTAGGGGCCATGTACGAGCAGTACTTC.